Included here is one T cell receptor (beta chain) sequence, with context. This specimen comes from a study of blood T cell repertoires in COVID-19. Study at large: Sites in the United States, Italy and Spain provided acute and convalescent COVID-19 samples.

As originally analysed: Nucleated cell number was recorded as an estimate derived from reference gene primer amplification. Generated by immunoSEQ multiplex PCR, the TCRdb table keeps only in-frame clones and is missing some. The D gene and trimming were derived from the DNA, and the V and J assignments and clone size from that table. Among 210,000 or so clones, 80% were seen once, and the ten largest hold about 4.5%. Participants came from some 23 US areas, aged about 18 to 90 years. The sequencing sample was made of PBMCs or T cells enriched from blood (not recorded which). This sequence originates from a young man with acute COVID-19.

The CDR3 loop is CASSSDRRPDTEAFF. The DNA of the CDR3 is TGTGCCAGCAGTTCGGACAGGCGACCTGACACTGAAGCTTTCTTT. The V call is TRBV6-5, the J call TRBJ1-1, with 7 bases that match TRBD1. The CDR3 covers 15 residues. Germline V gives CDR1 MNHEY, CDR2 SVGAGI. Trimming removed 4 bases from V and 3 bases from J; junction bases left unmatched: 8.